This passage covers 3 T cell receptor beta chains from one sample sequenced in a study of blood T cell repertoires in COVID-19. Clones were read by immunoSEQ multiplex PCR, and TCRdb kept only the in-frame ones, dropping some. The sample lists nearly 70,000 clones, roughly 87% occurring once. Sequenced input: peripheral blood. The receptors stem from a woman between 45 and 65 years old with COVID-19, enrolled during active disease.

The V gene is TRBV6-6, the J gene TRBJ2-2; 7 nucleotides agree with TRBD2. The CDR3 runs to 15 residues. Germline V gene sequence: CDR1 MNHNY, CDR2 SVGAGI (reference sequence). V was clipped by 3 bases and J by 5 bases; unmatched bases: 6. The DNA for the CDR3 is TGTGCCAGCAGTTATAGTAGCGGGCGGACCGGGGAGCTGTTTTTT. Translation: CASSYSSGRTGELFF.

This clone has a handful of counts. CDR3 amino acids: CASSLQGQGLYEQYF. The CDR3 DNA reads as TGTGCCAGCAGTTTACAAGGACAGGGTCTCTACGAGCAGTACTTC. The V and J genes are TRBV28 and TRBJ2-7, with 8 positions matching TRBD1. V trimming: 2 bases; J trimming: 3 bases; junction bases outside the gene matches: 6. The CDR3 runs to 15 residues. Germline assignment: CDR1 MDHEN and CDR2 SYDVKM.

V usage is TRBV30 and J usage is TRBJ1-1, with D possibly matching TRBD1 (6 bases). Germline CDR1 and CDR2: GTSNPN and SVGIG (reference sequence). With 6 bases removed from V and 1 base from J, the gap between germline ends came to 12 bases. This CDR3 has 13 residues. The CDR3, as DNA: TGTGCCTGTCGGGGGGCGGCGAACACTGAAGCTTTCTTT. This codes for CACRGAANTEAFF.